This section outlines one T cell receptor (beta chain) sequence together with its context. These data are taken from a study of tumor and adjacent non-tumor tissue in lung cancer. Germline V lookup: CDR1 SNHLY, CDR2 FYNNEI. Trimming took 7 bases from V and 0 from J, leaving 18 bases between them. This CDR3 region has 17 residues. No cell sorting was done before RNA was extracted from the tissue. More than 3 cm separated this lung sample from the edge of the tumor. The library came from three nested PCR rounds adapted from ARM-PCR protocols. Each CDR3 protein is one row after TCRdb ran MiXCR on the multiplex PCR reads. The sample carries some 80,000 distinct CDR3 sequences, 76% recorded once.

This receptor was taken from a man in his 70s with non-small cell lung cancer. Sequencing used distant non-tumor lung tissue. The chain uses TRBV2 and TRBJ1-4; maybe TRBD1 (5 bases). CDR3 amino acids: CASINGGRGATNEKLFF. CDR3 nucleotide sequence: TGTGCCAGCATCAACGGGGGACGGGGAGCAACTAATGAAAAACTGTTTTTT.